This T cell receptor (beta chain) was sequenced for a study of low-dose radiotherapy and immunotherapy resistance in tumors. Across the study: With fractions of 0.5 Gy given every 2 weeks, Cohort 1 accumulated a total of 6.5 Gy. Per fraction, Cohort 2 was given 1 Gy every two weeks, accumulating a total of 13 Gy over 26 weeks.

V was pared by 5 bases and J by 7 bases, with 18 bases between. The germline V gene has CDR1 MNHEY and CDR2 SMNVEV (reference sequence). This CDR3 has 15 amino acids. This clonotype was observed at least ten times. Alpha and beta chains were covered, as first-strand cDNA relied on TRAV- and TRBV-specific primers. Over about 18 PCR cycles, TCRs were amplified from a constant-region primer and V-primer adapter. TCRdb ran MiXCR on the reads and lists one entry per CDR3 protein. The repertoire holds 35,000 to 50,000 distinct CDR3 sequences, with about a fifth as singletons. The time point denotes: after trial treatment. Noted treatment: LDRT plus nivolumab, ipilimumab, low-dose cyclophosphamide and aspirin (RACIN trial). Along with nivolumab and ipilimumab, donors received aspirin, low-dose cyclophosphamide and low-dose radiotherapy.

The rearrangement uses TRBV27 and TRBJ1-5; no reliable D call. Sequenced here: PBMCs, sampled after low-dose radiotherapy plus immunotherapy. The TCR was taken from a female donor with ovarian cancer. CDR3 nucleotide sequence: TGTGCCAGCAGTGCCTCCTGGGGTAAAGGCCAGCCCCAGCATTTT. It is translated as CASSASWGKGQPQHF.